These 21 T cell receptor beta chains were all obtained from the same sample, sequenced in a study of blood T cell repertoires in COVID-19. The assay was immunoSEQ multiplex PCR, and TCRdb's table has in-frame clones only and misses some. Of roughly 25,000 clones in the sample, approximately 84% were seen once. Sequenced input: peripheral blood. The receptors here all came from an elderly woman with acute or convalescent COVID-19.

This sequence joins TRBV2 and TRBJ2-1; TRBD2 might be the D (5 bases). Deletions cut 4 bases from V and 0 bases from J, with 13 bases between. The CDR3 runs 16 residues. Per germline, CDR1 SNHLY and CDR2 FYNNEI. CDR3 nucleotide sequence: TGTGCCAGCAGTGGGAAAGCGGTCCGCTCCTACAATGAGCAGTTCTTC. As protein: CASSGKAVRSYNEQFF. Variable domain in full (rest from reference TRBV2 and TRBJ2-1): EPEVTQTPSHQVTQMGQEVILRCVPISNHLYFYWYRQILGQKVEFLVSFYNNEISEKSEIFDDQFSVERPDGSNFTLKIRSTKLEDSAMYFCASSGKAVRSYNEQFFGPGTRLTVL.

The chain combines TRBV7-2 with TRBJ1-2; a weak D match, TRBD1 (5 bases). The CDR3 is 15 amino acids. The germline V gene encodes CDR1 SGHTA and CDR2 FQGNSA. Trimming left V 5 bases short and J 3 bases short, with 16 bases between. CDR3 sequence reads: CASSPAGPRDYGYTF. The CDR3 coding sequence is TGTGCCAGCAGCCCAGCGGGACCCAGGGACTATGGCTACACCTTC.

The chain combines TRBV18 with TRBJ2-2; 9 nucleotides align to TRBD2. This CDR3 spans 15 amino acids. Germline CDR1 KGHSH, CDR2 LQKENI. The J segment lost 7 bases and the V segment lost 0 bases, leaving 3 bases of the junction unmatched. This CDR3 is CASSPPSGGHGELFF. In DNA form, the CDR3 reads TGTGCCAGCTCACCACCTAGCGGGGGCCACGGGGAGCTGTTTTTT.

This sequence joins TRBV6-1 and TRBJ1-6; no firm D call. The CDR3 contains 14 residues. The V gene lost 2 bases and the J gene lost 10 bases, with 12 bases spanning the gap. Germline CDR1 is MNHNS and CDR2 is SASEGT. CDR3 protein: CASSEYDAESPLHF. In DNA form, the CDR3 reads TGTGCCAGCAGTGAATACGACGCGGAGTCACCCCTCCACTTT.

The CDR3 region is CASSEPSGSANNEQFF. DNA of the CDR3: TGTGCCAGTAGTGAGCCTAGCGGGAGCGCGAACAATGAGCAGTTCTTC. J is TRBJ2-1 and V is TRBV19; 10 bases fit TRBD2. The CDR3 sequence is 16 residues long. V dropped 5 bases and J dropped 5; count of bases not matched to a gene: 9. CDR1 and CDR2 from the germline V gene are LNHDA and SQIVND (reference sequence).

V usage is TRBV5-4 and J usage is TRBJ2-1; a weak D match, TRBD2 (7 bases). Germline assignment: CDR1 SGHNT and CDR2 YYREEE (reference sequence). V was cut by 1 base and J by 9 bases, with 14 bases left in between. The CDR3 runs to 14 residues. The CDR3: CASSLRGGAGEQFF. The CDR3 nucleotides read TGTGCCAGCAGCTTGAGGGGGGGAGCGGGTGAGCAGTTCTTC.

The chain recombines TRBV7-9 with TRBJ2-5; 8 positions match TRBD1. This CDR3 spans 13 amino acids. CDR1 is SEHNR and CDR2 is FQNEAQ in the germline V gene (reference sequence). V shed 7 bases, J shed 5 bases, and the junction held 6 bases outside the gene matches. CDR3 DNA sequence: TGTGCCAGCAACCGACAGGGGACCGAGACCCAGTACTTC. Its protein product is CASNRQGTETQYF.

The gene calls are TRBV10-1 and TRBJ1-6; D unresolved. V lost 6 bases, J lost 8 bases, and 11 bases lay in between. Germline values: CDR1 WNHNN, CDR2 SYGVQD (reference sequence). The CDR3 length is 13 residues. The CDR3, as DNA: TGCGCCAGCAGAGCAAGAAATGATTCACCCCTCCACTTT. This encodes CASRARNDSPLHF.

The chain recombines TRBV6-5 with TRBJ2-5; perhaps TRBD1 as D (6 bases). The CDR3 loop spans 14 amino acids. The V gene lost 0 bases and the J gene lost 1 base, with 6 bases spanning the gap. Germline CDR1 is MNHEY and CDR2 is SVGAGI. The CDR3: CASSYSGGQETQYF. The CDR3 region has the DNA TGTGCCAGCAGTTACTCAGGGGGCCAAGAGACCCAGTACTTC.

The chain uses TRBV10-3 and TRBJ1-2; TRBD1 matches 10 bases. Germline-derived CDR1 and CDR2 are ENHRY and SYGVKD. CDR3 length equals 18 residues. With V trimmed by 0 bases and J by 0 bases, 7 bases remained unmatched. In nucleotides, the CDR3 is TGTGCCATCAGTGAGTCGAGGGGACAGGGGCCGGCTAACTATGGCTACACCTTC. Protein: CAISESRGQGPANYGYTF.

The chain is built from TRBV27 and TRBJ2-3, with 10 bases that match TRBD2. This CDR3 is 17 amino acids long. Germline V CDR1 and CDR2: MNHEY, SMNVEV (reference sequence). V lost 4 bases, J lost 7 bases, and 14 bases stayed unmatched. As DNA, the CDR3 is TGTGCCAGCAGTTCCCCCTCCCTAGCGGGGGATGTTTATACGCAGTATTTT. It yields the protein CASSSPSLAGDVYTQYF.

In its sample, this clone was seen a few times. The rearrangement links TRBV5-1 to TRBJ2-7, with TRBD2 as a possible D gene (5 bases). The V end lost 6 bases, the J end lost 4 bases, and 29 bases lay between the germline ends. The CDR3 spans 18 residues. From germline, CDR1 is SGHRS and CDR2 YFSETQ. In nucleotides, the CDR3 is TGCGCCAGCACCTCCGGCGGGTACTGGAGCATCGGTAATTACGAGCAGTACTTC. It is translated as CASTSGGYWSIGNYEQYF. Combining the CDR3 with reference TRBV5-1 and TRBJ2-7 gives the whole variable domain KAGVTQTPRYLIKTRGQQVTLSCSPISGHRSVSWYQQTPGQGLQFLFEYFSETQRNKGNFPGRFSGRQFSNSRSEMNVSTLELGDSALYLCASTSGGYWSIGNYEQYFGPGTRLTVT.

This rearrangement joins TRBV3-1 (or the pseudogene TRBV3-2) to TRBJ1-5; D is uncertain. V was cut by 1 base and J by 5 bases, with 6 bases left in between. The length of the CDR3 is 13 residues. Germline CDR1 is LGHDT and CDR2 is YNNKEL (reference sequence). CDR3 nucleotides: TGTGCCAGCAGCCAAGGGGCCTATCAGCCCCAGCATTTT. It encodes CASSQGAYQPQHF.

This chain uses TRBV18 with TRBJ1-1, with D possibly TRBD1 on 6 matching bases. The germline V and J ends were trimmed by 4 bases and 3 bases, with 15 bases remaining between them. CDR1 KGHSH and CDR2 LQKENI come from the germline V gene. The CDR3 totals 15 residues. The CDR3 DNA sequence: TGTGCCAGCTCACGATTACAGGGATTGGACACTGAAGCTTTCTTT. The encoded protein is CASSRLQGLDTEAFF. Full variable domain (rest looked up from reference TRBV18 and TRBJ1-1): NAGVMQNPRHLVRRRGQEARLRCSPMKGHSHVYWYRQLPEEGLKFMVYLQKENIIDESGMPKERFSAEFPKEGPSILRIQQVVRGDSAAYFCASSRLQGLDTEAFFGQGTRLTVV.

This sequence joins TRBV5-1 and TRBJ2-5; 8 bases map to TRBD1. CDR3 length equals 14 residues. With 4 bases clipped from V and 1 base from J, the junction kept 3 bases outside the gene matches. Germline loops: CDR1 SGHRS, CDR2 YFSETQ. The CDR3 DNA follows: TGCGCCAGCAGCCTGGGACAGGCCCAAGAGACCCAGTACTTC. Its translation: CASSLGQAQETQYF. Using reference TRBV5-1 and TRBJ2-5 for the parts outside the CDR3, the full variable domain is KAGVTQTPRYLIKTRGQQVTLSCSPISGHRSVSWYQQTPGQGLQFLFEYFSETQRNKGNFPGRFSGRQFSNSRSEMNVSTLELGDSALYLCASSLGQAQETQYFGPGTRLLVL.

The chain links TRBV18 to TRBJ1-5, with D perhaps matching TRBD1 (6 bases). The CDR3 covers 14 residues. The V gene's germline CDR1 is KGHSH and CDR2 LQKENI. V was cut by 8 bases and J by 4 bases, with 15 bases left in between. The CDR3 region has the DNA TGTGCCAGCACCGAAGGGGGAGGGAATCAGCCCCAGCATTTT. Encoded protein: CASTEGGGNQPQHF.

The rearrangement uses TRBV14 and TRBJ2-2; 10 positions agree with TRBD1. This CDR3 region has 15 residues. Germline V lookup: CDR1 SGHDN, CDR2 FVKESK. V lost 4 bases and J lost 7; bases outside the gene matches: 6. The CDR3 loop reads CASSPGTGDYGELFF. The CDR3 DNA sequence: TGTGCCAGCAGCCCCGGGACAGGGGATTACGGGGAGCTGTTTTTT.

The V gene is TRBV4-1, the J gene TRBJ1-1; D not resolved. CDR1 and CDR2 from the germline V gene are MGHRA and YSYEKL. This CDR3 region has 17 residues. V dropped 0 bases and J dropped 1 base, with 15 bases sitting between them. CDR3 nucleotide sequence: TGCGCCAGCAGCCAAGATAACCGGGGAGGGTGGAACACTGAAGCTTTCTTT. Encoded protein: CASSQDNRGGWNTEAFF.

The chain joins TRBV13 to TRBJ2-7; 11 nucleotides match TRBD1. There are 15 residues in the CDR3. The germline V gene has CDR1 PRHDT and CDR2 FYEKMQ (reference sequence). V gave up 5 bases and J gave up 4 bases; unmatched junction bases: 7. The chain's CDR3 is CASSRGDRGSYEQYF. The CDR3 DNA sequence: TGTGCCAGCAGCCGCGGGGACAGGGGGAGTTACGAGCAGTACTTC.

V is TRBV5-1 and J is TRBJ2-1; 7 nucleotides line up with TRBD2. The length of the CDR3 is 19 residues. Germline CDR1 SGHRS, CDR2 YFSETQ. V shed 4 bases, J shed 0 bases, and the junction held 16 bases outside the gene matches. For the CDR3, the DNA is TGCGCCAGCAGCCCACGGACCCGACCCGGCGGGAGCTCCTACAATGAGCAGTTCTTC. Translation: CASSPRTRPGGSSYNEQFF.

The chain links TRBV19 to TRBJ1-2; TRBD1 agrees at 10 bases. The V segment lost 6 bases and the J segment 8 bases; nucleotides outside the gene matches: 12. The CDR3 runs 15 residues. Germline CDR1 is LNHDA and CDR2 is SQIVND (reference sequence). The CDR3 DNA reads TGTGCCAGTAGACCCAATGTTGGGACAGGGGTCGGCTACACCTTC. It translates to CASRPNVGTGVGYTF.